This T cell receptor (beta chain) stems from a study of blood T cells in healthy people across ages. Regarding the study as a whole: Unsorted PBMCs ruled out conclusive naive versus antigen-experienced comparison. Diversity estimates drawn from one million T cells were deemed underestimates.

The germline CDR1 and CDR2 sequences are MNHEY and SVGAGI. V lost 6 bases, J lost 3 bases, and 9 bases lay in between. The CDR3 sequence is 13 residues long. This clonotype was detected a few times. What it binds is unknown. Sample-barcoded 5' priming and a J-beta primer mix drove a second PCR of about 6 to 12 cycles. Individual samples furnished no less than 3 million CDR3-containing paired-end reads apiece. MiXCR, run by TCRdb on the 5' RACE reads, gives a single entry per CDR3 protein. The table records roughly 1,300,000 distinct CDR3 sequences, around 55% of them present only once. The donors, all healthy, were Caucasians living in Russia, aged 6 to 90.

This receptor was obtained from a man younger than 30 in good health. This chain joins TRBV6-5 and TRBJ1-5; no clear D gene. Sequencing was performed on blood. Here the CDR3 reads CASRSGFNQPQHF. The CDR3 DNA reads TGTGCCAGCAGGTCGGGGTTCAATCAGCCCCAGCATTTT.